The 7 T cell receptor beta chains listed next were all sequenced from one sample in a study of human T cells and chemical hapten exposure (dated by TCRdb to the early 2020s). The time point tag for this specimen amounts to: patch test 1, 2 weeks after DPC sensitization. The sample's treatment or condition label is to be understood as: therapeutic diphenylcyclopropenone sensitization with weekly scalp DPC. The library was produced with RACE. The sequencer listed for this sample is NextSeq 500. In-frame beta chains were kept once TCRdb had trimmed the public reads at Q25 with fastp and called clones with MiXCR. Every CDR3 protein is listed once, alongside the most common genes and DNA of its rows. The sample data list 150,000 or so distinct CDR3 sequences, and about 14% of these were observed just once. Together, the top ten hold approximately 1.5% of the sample. The sample in question was whole blood, obtained in connection with sensitization to the hapten diphenylcyclopropenone (DPC). These receptor sequences come from a woman aged 25 to 39 with alopecia areata. Some clones in this sample may be carry-over from other donors' samples.

This clonotype was found a few times. V and J are TRBV6-6 and TRBJ2-1, with D tentatively TRBD1 (7 bases). V was trimmed by 0 bases and J by 9 bases, leaving 9 bases between them. From germline, CDR1 is MNHNY and CDR2 SVGAGI (reference sequence). The CDR3 is made up of 13 amino acids. CDR3 in amino acids: CASSYSQGGEQFF. CDR3 DNA sequence: TGTGCCAGCAGTTACTCCCAGGGGGGTGAGCAGTTCTTC.

This clonotype was seen a few times. The chain uses TRBV5-4 and TRBJ1-6; a possible D gene is TRBD1 (6 bases). Per the germline V gene, CDR1 is SGHNT and CDR2 is YYREEE (reference sequence). The CDR3 contains 16 residues. The V and J ends lost 0 bases and 9 bases respectively, with 16 bases between them. The CDR3 protein is CASSLDNTGSGSPLHF. CDR3 DNA: TGTGCCAGCAGCTTGGACAATACAGGGTCCGGTTCACCCCTCCACTTT.

V and J are TRBV9 and TRBJ2-4; D gene ambiguous. V lost 0 bases and J lost 3, with 7 bases in between. Per the germline V gene, CDR1 is SGDLS and CDR2 is YYNGEE. The CDR3 is 14 amino acids. CDR3 loop: CASSVGHDKNIQYF. As DNA, the CDR3 is TGTGCCAGCAGCGTAGGACATGACAAAAACATTCAGTACTTC.

The V and J genes are TRBV7-3 and TRBJ2-7; TRBD2 might be the D (7 bases). Trimming left V 3 bases short and J 7 bases short, with 19 bases between. Germline loops: CDR1 SGHTA, CDR2 FQGTGA. The CDR3 covers 15 residues. The CDR3 here is CASSFVGGLPREQYF. The CDR3 region has the DNA TGTGCCAGCAGCTTCGTGGGGGGGCTCCCACGGGAGCAGTACTTC.

The chain uses TRBV4-3 and TRBJ2-7; 7 bases map to TRBD1. The CDR3 spans 16 residues. Germline-derived CDR1 and CDR2 are LGHNA and YSLEER. The V gene end was trimmed by 0 bases and the J gene end by 3 bases; junction bases not matched to a gene: 8. As DNA, the CDR3 is TGCGCCAGCAGCCAAGATGTTCCGACAGGGTTCTACGAGCAGTACTTC. Protein product: CASSQDVPTGFYEQYF.

The genes are TRBV5-1 and TRBJ1-1; D unclear. Trimming stripped 3 bases from V and 4 bases from J, with 13 bases between. Germline V gene data show CDR1 as SGHRS and CDR2 as YFSETQ. The CDR3 contains 14 residues. CDR3 in DNA: TGCGCCAGCAGCTCCGGGGATGGTGCCACTGAAGCTTTCTTT. Its protein product is CASSSGDGATEAFF.

Ten or more counts support this clonotype. The rearrangement links TRBV27 to TRBJ1-2, with TRBD1 as a possible D gene (5 bases). Germline CDR1 MNHEY, CDR2 SMNVEV (reference sequence). The germline V and J ends were trimmed by 0 bases and 2 bases, with 19 bases remaining between them. The CDR3 is 18 amino acids. The CDR3 bases are TGTGCCAGCAGTTTATCAAATAGGGGCCCTTCAGTAAACTATGGCTACACCTTC. This translates into CASSLSNRGPSVNYGYTF.